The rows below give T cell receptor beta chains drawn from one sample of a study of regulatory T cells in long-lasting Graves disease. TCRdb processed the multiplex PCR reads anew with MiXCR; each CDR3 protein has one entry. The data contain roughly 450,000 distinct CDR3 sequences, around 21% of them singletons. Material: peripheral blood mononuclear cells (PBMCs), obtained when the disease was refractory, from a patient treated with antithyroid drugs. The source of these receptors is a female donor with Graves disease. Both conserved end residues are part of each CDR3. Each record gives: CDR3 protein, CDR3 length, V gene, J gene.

cdr3_aa: CASSLGQGGEQYF; cdr3_length: 13; v_call: TRBV28; j_call: TRBJ2-7
cdr3_aa: CASSLATGLGTYEQYF; cdr3_length: 16; v_call: TRBV7-8; j_call: TRBJ2-7
cdr3_aa: CASSLTSYYEQYF; cdr3_length: 13; v_call: TRBV11-2; j_call: TRBJ2-7
cdr3_aa: CASSYGRTGELFF; cdr3_length: 13; v_call: TRBV6-5; j_call: TRBJ2-2
cdr3_aa: CSVETANYGYTF; cdr3_length: 12; v_call: TRBV29-1; j_call: TRBJ1-2
cdr3_aa: CSARGGRDEQYF; cdr3_length: 12; v_call: TRBV20-1; j_call: TRBJ2-7
cdr3_aa: CATSDLDTPGDTQYF; cdr3_length: 15; v_call: TRBV24-1; j_call: TRBJ2-3
cdr3_aa: CSVRTALYEQYF; cdr3_length: 12; v_call: TRBV29-1; j_call: TRBJ2-7
cdr3_aa: CASNPPSSNTGELFF; cdr3_length: 15; v_call: TRBV7-9; j_call: TRBJ2-2
cdr3_aa: CSVSGGSNQPQHF; cdr3_length: 13; v_call: TRBV29-1; j_call: TRBJ1-5
cdr3_aa: CASSPRQGARNTEAFF; cdr3_length: 16; v_call: TRBV12-3/TRBV12-4; j_call: TRBJ1-1
cdr3_aa: CASSFRPLQYEQYF; cdr3_length: 14; v_call: TRBV12-3/TRBV12-4; j_call: TRBJ2-7
cdr3_aa: CASGPREAEQYF; cdr3_length: 12; v_call: TRBV6-1; j_call: TRBJ2-7
cdr3_aa: CSVTSGTREQYF; cdr3_length: 12; v_call: TRBV29-1; j_call: TRBJ2-7
cdr3_aa: CSARGAVLMNTEAFF; cdr3_length: 15; v_call: TRBV20-1; j_call: TRBJ1-1
cdr3_aa: CASTPGGGNNSPLHF; cdr3_length: 15; v_call: TRBV4-1; j_call: TRBJ1-6
cdr3_aa: CASSLTGGPYEQYF; cdr3_length: 14; v_call: TRBV28; j_call: TRBJ2-7
cdr3_aa: CASGRQLLGGYTF; cdr3_length: 13; v_call: TRBV6-1; j_call: TRBJ1-2
cdr3_aa: CASSLDGTGRAEAFF; cdr3_length: 15; v_call: TRBV12-3/TRBV12-4; j_call: TRBJ1-1
cdr3_aa: CASSSPSGLSEQYF; cdr3_length: 14; v_call: TRBV5-1; j_call: TRBJ2-7
cdr3_aa: CASNLGLANNEQFF; cdr3_length: 14; v_call: TRBV28; j_call: TRBJ2-1
cdr3_aa: CASSDIARVSYGYTF; cdr3_length: 15; v_call: TRBV2; j_call: TRBJ1-2
cdr3_aa: CASSYKTLWGDTEAFF; cdr3_length: 16; v_call: TRBV6-5; j_call: TRBJ1-1
cdr3_aa: CASSKADSPRQYF; cdr3_length: 13; v_call: TRBV2; j_call: TRBJ2-5
cdr3_aa: CASSLSGGGHGYTF; cdr3_length: 14; v_call: TRBV27; j_call: TRBJ1-2
cdr3_aa: CSAKRSSGKLFF; cdr3_length: 12; v_call: TRBV29-1; j_call: TRBJ1-4
cdr3_aa: CASSQGQAGYGYTF; cdr3_length: 14; v_call: TRBV3-1; j_call: TRBJ1-2
cdr3_aa: CASTPFMNTEAFF; cdr3_length: 13; v_call: TRBV2; j_call: TRBJ1-1